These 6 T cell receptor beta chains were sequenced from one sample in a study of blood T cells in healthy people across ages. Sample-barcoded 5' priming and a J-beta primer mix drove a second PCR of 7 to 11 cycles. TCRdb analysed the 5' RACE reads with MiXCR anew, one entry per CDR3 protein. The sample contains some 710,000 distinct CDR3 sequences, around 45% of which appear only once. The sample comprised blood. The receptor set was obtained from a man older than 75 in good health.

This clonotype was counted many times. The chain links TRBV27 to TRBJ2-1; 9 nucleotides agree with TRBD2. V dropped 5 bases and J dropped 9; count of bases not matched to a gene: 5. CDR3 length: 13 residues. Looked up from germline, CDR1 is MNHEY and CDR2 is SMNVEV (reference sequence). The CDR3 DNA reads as TGTGCCAGCAGTCATGGGCGGGAGGGTGAGCAGTTCTTC. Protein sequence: CASSHGREGEQFF.

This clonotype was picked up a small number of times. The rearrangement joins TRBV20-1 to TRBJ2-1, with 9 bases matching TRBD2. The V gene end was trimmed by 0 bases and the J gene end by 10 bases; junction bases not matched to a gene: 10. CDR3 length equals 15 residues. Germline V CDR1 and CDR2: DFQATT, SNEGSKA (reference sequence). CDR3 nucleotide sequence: TGCAGTGCTAGAGATCTGGCGGGAGGGCCTTGGGAGCAGTTCTTC. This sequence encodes CSARDLAGGPWEQFF.

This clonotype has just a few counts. Written as DNA, the CDR3 is TGTGCCAGCAGGGATCGGGTCACTGAAGCTTTCTTT. Protein sequence: CASRDRVTEAFF. The chain has TRBV6-6 and TRBJ1-1; D call uncertain. The CDR3 runs to 12 residues. V was pared by 6 bases and J by 4 bases, with 9 bases between. Germline V CDR1 and CDR2: MNHNY, SVGAGI (reference sequence).

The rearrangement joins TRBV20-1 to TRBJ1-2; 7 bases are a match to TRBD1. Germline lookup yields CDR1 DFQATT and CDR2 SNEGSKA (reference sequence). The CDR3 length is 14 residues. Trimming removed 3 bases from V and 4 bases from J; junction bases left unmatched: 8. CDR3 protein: CSASGGQERYGYTF. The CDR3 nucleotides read TGCAGTGCTAGTGGTGGACAGGAGCGCTATGGCTACACCTTC.

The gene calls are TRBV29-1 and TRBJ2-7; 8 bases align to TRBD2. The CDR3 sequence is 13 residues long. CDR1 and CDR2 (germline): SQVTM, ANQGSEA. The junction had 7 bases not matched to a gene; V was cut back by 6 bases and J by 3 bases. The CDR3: CSVHSGADYEQYF. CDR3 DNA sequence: TGCAGCGTACATAGCGGGGCTGACTACGAGCAGTACTTC.

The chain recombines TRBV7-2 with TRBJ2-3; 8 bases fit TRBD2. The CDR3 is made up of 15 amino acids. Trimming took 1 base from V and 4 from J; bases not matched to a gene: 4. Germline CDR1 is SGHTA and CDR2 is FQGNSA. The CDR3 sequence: CASSLVSGESDTQYF. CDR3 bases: TGTGCCAGCAGCTTAGTTAGCGGGGAGTCAGATACGCAGTATTTT.